This T cell receptor (beta chain) derives from a study of tumor-infiltrating lymphocytes in primary liver carcinoma. About the research overall: Enrolled patients were male and female, aged 30 to 69 years.

The germline V gene encodes CDR1 SEHNR and CDR2 FQNEAQ (reference sequence). The CDR3 contains 14 residues. Note on this clonotype: One junction end does not reproduce the germline sequence, and a read error may be involved.

A constant-region primer primed TCR beta cDNA synthesis from 400 to 550 ng of total RNA. Three rounds of nested multiplex PCR with slightly modified ARM-PCR produced TCR beta libraries. For around 10 cycles apiece, the opening two PCR rounds ran with TRBV1-TRBV30 forward primers and a C-beta reverse primer. TCRdb ran MiXCR on the multiplex PCR reads and lists one entry per CDR3 protein. The sample includes 330,000 or so distinct CDR3 sequences, about 65% of them seen just once. In addition to blood RNA drawn from unsorted whole blood, germline DNA was extracted. V usage is TRBV7-9 and J usage is TRBJ2-7, with unresolved D. Material for sequencing was peripheral blood. This clonotype was obtained from a man aged 40-49 years with primary liver carcinoma and hepatitis B virus infection. CDR3 sequence reads: CDSSLDFLAYEQYF. CDR3 bases: TGTGACAGCAGCTTAGATTTCCTCGCCTACGAGCAGTACTTC.